This T cell receptor (beta chain) appears in the sequencing data of a study of siplizumab effects on memory and regulatory T cells. The protocol was immunoSEQ multiplex PCR, while the TCRdb copy is restricted to in-frame clones and leaves out a portion. The repertoire has some 120,000 clones, roughly 94% of them found once; the top ten carry roughly 1.8%. The specimen sequenced was non-Treg CD4+ T cells sorted from blood. This TCR came from a human donor in good health.

Written as DNA, the CDR3 is TGTGCCAGCAGTTTACGGGGGGCATGGGGACAGGGGGCGCATGAGCAGTACTTC. This encodes CASSLRGAWGQGAHEQYF. The chain recombines TRBV27 with TRBJ2-7, with 12 bases lining up with TRBD1. Germline-derived CDR1 and CDR2 are MNHEY and SMNVEV (reference sequence). Germline trimming cut 2 bases from V and 7 bases from J; bases unmatched to any gene: 15. There are 18 residues in the CDR3.